This TCR beta chain was found in a study of regulatory T cells in long-lasting Graves disease. HTBI primers from iRepertoire and Arm-PCR of CDR3 regions yielded the TCR beta libraries. TCRdb reprocessed the multiplex PCR reads with MiXCR, giving one entry per CDR3 protein. The sample has about 620,000 distinct CDR3 sequences; 16% are singletons. The CDR3 covers 19 residues. The trim removed 4 bases at V and 5 bases at J, leaving 18 bases unmatched. Germline lookup yields CDR1 MNHEY and CDR2 SVGEGT. The sample holds a few counts of this clonotype. The time point is: newly diagnosed GD, antithyroid drugs for less than 3 months. Generation of the TCR library employed RNA extracted from PBMCs. It was American Thyroid Association guidelines that determined Graves' disease diagnosis. These data also formed part of another study, on T cells in Graves' hyperthyroidism and ophthalmopathy.

The specimen comprised peripheral blood mononuclear cells (PBMCs), sampled at new diagnosis, from a patient treated with antithyroid drugs. This chain connects TRBV6-2 or TRBV6-3 to TRBJ2-1; TRBD2 matches 9 bases. The TCR comes from a woman aged 25 to 39 with Graves disease. The CDR3 DNA is TGTGCCAGCAGTTGTTCAAATTGGCGGGAGGGCCCCTATAACAATGAGCAGTTCTTC. It translates to CASSCSNWREGPYNNEQFF.